A selection of T cell receptor beta chains follows, all from one sample in a study of regulatory T cells in long-lasting Graves disease. TCRdb passed the multiplex PCR reads through MiXCR, listing each CDR3 protein once. The top ten clones hold 20% to 25% of a sample with approximately 390,000 distinct CDR3 sequences, 15% to 20% of them seen once. These data were also filed under a second study, of T cells in Graves' hyperthyroidism and ophthalmopathy.

Source: peripheral blood mononuclear cells (PBMCs), taken at new diagnosis, from a patient treated with antithyroid drugs. These receptor sequences come from a woman aged 18-30 years with Graves disease. Both conserved end residues are part of each CDR3. Fields, in order: clone size, J gene, D gene, V gene, CDR3 protein, CDR3 DNA. A D gene is named only where the DNA matches it firmly. Expanded clones are given a class, and other clones once, few, many or no size at all.

. TRBJ1-1 . TRBV20-1 CSARGGEYYF TGCAGTGCTAGAGGGGGGGAGTATTACTTT
few TRBJ1-6 . TRBV28 CANRQDYNSPLHF TGTGCCAATAGACAGGACTATAATTCACCCCTCCACTTT
. TRBJ2-5 . TRBV10-3 CAIRGGRSQETQYF TGTGCCATCAGGGGAGGTCGCTCACAAGAGACCCAGTACTTC
. TRBJ2-7 . TRBV6-1 CASTGRDPYEQYF TGTGCCAGCACGGGCAGGGATCCCTACGAGCAGTACTTC
many TRBJ1-2 . TRBV18 CASSPTRGAGYTF TGTGCCAGCTCACCAACCAGAGGGGCTGGCTACACCTTC
. TRBJ2-7 TRBD1 TRBV14 CASSHHRGLEQYF TGTGCCAGCAGCCATCACAGGGGGCTCGAGCAGTACTTC
few TRBJ1-2 . TRBV6-2/TRBV6-3 CASNSGRAEYYGYTF TGTGCCAGCAATTCGGGCAGGGCGGAGTACTATGGCTACACCTTC
many TRBJ2-3 TRBD1 TRBV20-1 CSASSWDRAGDTQYF TGCAGTGCTAGTTCGTGGGACAGGGCTGGAGATACGCAGTATTTT
. TRBJ2-1 TRBD2 TRBV19 CASRTLAGEHYNEQFF TGTGCCAGTAGAACTCTAGCGGGGGAACACTACAATGAGCAGTTCTTC
. TRBJ1-6 . TRBV20-1 CSAPGQPGSPLHF TGCAGTGCTCCCGGACAGCCGGGGTCACCCCTCCACTTT
many TRBJ2-1 . TRBV2 CASSEEGVTEQFF TGTGCCAGCAGTGAGGAGGGGGTTACTGAGCAGTTCTTC
. TRBJ1-2 . TRBV20-1 CSPDSEGANYGYTF TGCAGTCCCGACAGCGAAGGGGCTAACTATGGCTACACCTTC
many TRBJ2-5 TRBD2 TRBV11-2 CATHRGRGRETQYF TGTGCCACGCACCGCGGGAGGGGAAGAGAGACCCAGTACTTC
. TRBJ1-4 . TRBV19 CASSMGYKSEKLFF TGTGCCAGTAGTATGGGATACAAGTCCGAAAAACTGTTTTTT
many TRBJ1-4 . TRBV7-2 CASSGGPNEKLFF TGTGCCAGCAGTGGGGGGCCTAATGAAAAACTGTTTTTT
few TRBJ2-1 . TRBV10-2 CASSAQPAPGPGPNEQFF TGCGCCAGCAGTGCGCAACCCGCCCCCGGGCCAGGCCCCAATGAGCAGTTCTTC
. TRBJ2-5 TRBD2 TRBV10-3 CAISEQASGDPMGTQYF TGTGCCATCAGTGAGCAGGCTAGCGGGGATCCAATGGGGACCCAGTACTTC
few TRBJ1-2 . TRBV6-1 CATIDSYYGYTF TGTGCCACCATAGACAGTTACTATGGCTACACCTTC
. TRBJ2-1 TRBD2 TRBV28 CASSLSSGPGANEQFF TGTGCCAGCAGTTTGTCTAGCGGCCCCGGGGCCAATGAGCAGTTCTTC
. TRBJ2-5 . TRBV27 CASSLGQGTQYF TGTGCCAGCAGTTTGGGCCAAGGGACCCAGTACTTC
many TRBJ2-5 . TRBV2 CASSYEGGLRYQETQYF TGTGCCAGCAGTTACGAAGGGGGGCTAAGGTACCAAGAGACCCAGTACTTC
. TRBJ1-5 TRBD1 TRBV12-3/TRBV12-4 CASSPDRGRRPQHF TGTGCCAGCAGTCCCGACAGGGGGCGGAGGCCCCAGCATTTT
many TRBJ2-1 . TRBV28 CASNRGGNEQFF TGTGCCAGCAACAGGGGGGGGAATGAGCAGTTCTTC
many TRBJ2-5 TRBD2 TRBV11-2 CASSSASGPQETQYF TGTGCCAGCAGCTCTGCTAGCGGCCCCCAAGAGACCCAGTACTTC
many TRBJ2-7 . TRBV28 CASSLDGVPYEQYF TGTGCCAGCAGTCTGGATGGGGTCCCCTACGAGCAGTACTTC
many TRBJ1-2 TRBD1 TRBV28 CASSSGQNYGYTF TGTGCCAGCAGCTCGGGACAGAACTATGGCTACACCTTC
many TRBJ2-3 TRBD2 TRBV18 CASSRSRSGGASTDTQYF TGTGCCAGCTCACGCAGCCGTAGCGGGGGTGCTAGCACAGATACGCAGTATTTT
many TRBJ1-1 . TRBV6-1 CASGTGSEAFF TGTGCCAGCGGAACAGGGTCGGAAGCTTTCTTT
many TRBJ2-1 . TRBV11-2 CASSLDIPRGNEQFF TGTGCCAGCAGCTTAGATATCCCGAGGGGCAATGAGCAGTTCTTC
once TRBJ2-5 . TRBV11-2 CASSPGAGGRYLIQYF TGTGCCAGCAGCCCAGGGGCAGGGGGGCGCTATCTTATCCAGTACTTC
. TRBJ1-1 . TRBV19 CASSIGPGTEAFF TGTGCCAGTAGTATAGGTCCGGGTACTGAAGCTTTCTTT
. TRBJ1-2 TRBD1 TRBV7-3 CASSKTGTGFWVGYTF TGTGCCAGCAGCAAAACCGGGACAGGGTTTTGGGTCGGCTACACCTTC